These T cell receptor beta chains were read from a single sample in a study of graft-versus-host responses after intestinal transplantation. Their antigen targets remain unknown. TCRdb's table, derived via immunoSEQ multiplex PCR, lists solely in-frame clones and lacks some. The sample gives more than 80,000 clones, around 89% of which show up once; roughly 0.3% is in the top ten. This specimen consisted of unstimulated CD4+ T cells sorted from spleen or lymph node cells, obtained before transplant. The receptors originated from a human donor who was the organ donor for an intestinal transplant. Both conserved end residues are part of each CDR3. The order of the fields is D gene, clone size, V gene, J gene, CDR3 protein, CDR3 DNA. A D gene is named only where the DNA matches it firmly. Expanded clones get a size class; other rows say once, few or many, or leave the size out.

d_gene: .; abundance: .; v_gene: TRBV28; j_gene: TRBJ2-2; CDR3aa: CASSSRISTGELFF; CDR3nt: TGTGCCAGCAGTTCGAGAATCTCCACCGGGGAGCTGTTTTTT
d_gene: TRBD2; abundance: .; v_gene: TRBV27; j_gene: TRBJ2-5; CDR3aa: CASRTSGSAPQYF; CDR3nt: TGTGCCAGCAGGACTAGCGGGAGTGCCCCGCAGTACTTC
d_gene: TRBD1; abundance: .; v_gene: TRBV19; j_gene: TRBJ2-4; CDR3aa: CASKVGGQSKNIQYF; CDR3nt: TGTGCCAGTAAGGTAGGGGGACAGTCCAAAAACATTCAGTACTTC
d_gene: TRBD2; abundance: .; v_gene: TRBV30; j_gene: TRBJ2-3; CDR3aa: CAWGPGLARSTDTQYF; CDR3nt: TGTGCCTGGGGGCCGGGACTAGCGAGGAGCACAGATACGCAGTATTTT
d_gene: .; abundance: .; v_gene: TRBV2; j_gene: TRBJ2-5; CDR3aa: CASSETGIGQETQYF; CDR3nt: TGTGCCAGCAGTGAAACAGGGATCGGCCAAGAGACCCAGTACTTC
d_gene: TRBD2; abundance: .; v_gene: TRBV7-9; j_gene: TRBJ2-7; CDR3aa: CASSPGTSGVSYEQYF; CDR3nt: TGTGCCAGCAGCCCCGGGACTAGCGGGGTCTCCTACGAGCAGTACTTC
d_gene: TRBD1; abundance: .; v_gene: TRBV11-3; j_gene: TRBJ1-1; CDR3aa: CASSSGQGGLSTEAFF; CDR3nt: TGTGCCAGCAGCTCTGGACAGGGTGGTTTGAGCACTGAAGCTTTCTTT
d_gene: .; abundance: .; v_gene: TRBV5-1; j_gene: TRBJ1-1; CDR3aa: CASSLLTEASTEAFF; CDR3nt: TGCGCCAGCAGCTTATTGACAGAAGCGAGCACTGAAGCTTTCTTT
d_gene: TRBD1; abundance: .; v_gene: TRBV9; j_gene: TRBJ2-6; CDR3aa: CASSVARTGVGANVLTF; CDR3nt: TGTGCCAGCAGCGTAGCCAGGACAGGGGTCGGGGCCAACGTCCTGACTTTC
d_gene: .; abundance: once; v_gene: TRBV18; j_gene: TRBJ1-1; CDR3aa: CASSLGGAGSNTEAFF; CDR3nt: TGTGCCAGCTCTCTGGGGGGGGCGGGATCGAACACTGAAGCTTTCTTT
d_gene: .; abundance: .; v_gene: TRBV7-8; j_gene: TRBJ2-7; CDR3aa: CASSQLQYEQYF; CDR3nt: TGTGCCAGCAGCCAACTGCAATACGAGCAGTACTTC
d_gene: TRBD2; abundance: .; v_gene: TRBV27; j_gene: TRBJ2-3; CDR3aa: CASSLSGGGGGTDTQYF; CDR3nt: TGTGCCAGCAGTTTATCCGGGGGTGGGGGGGGCACAGATACGCAGTATTTT
d_gene: .; abundance: .; v_gene: TRBV28; j_gene: TRBJ1-5; CDR3aa: CASSLSGPFNQPQHF; CDR3nt: TGTGCCAGCAGTCTCTCAGGTCCTTTCAATCAGCCCCAGCATTTT
d_gene: .; abundance: .; v_gene: TRBV11-3; j_gene: TRBJ2-5; CDR3aa: CASSLPRGWETQYF; CDR3nt: TGTGCCAGCAGCTTACCCCGGGGGTGGGAGACCCAGTACTTC
d_gene: TRBD2; abundance: few; v_gene: TRBV5-6; j_gene: TRBJ2-1; CDR3aa: CASSFPLAGRYNEQFF; CDR3nt: TGTGCCAGCAGCTTTCCACTAGCGGGGCGGTACAATGAGCAGTTCTTC
d_gene: .; abundance: .; v_gene: TRBV28; j_gene: TRBJ1-5; CDR3aa: CASSYAGLNQPQHF; CDR3nt: TGTGCCAGCAGCTACGCGGGGTTGAATCAGCCCCAGCATTTT
d_gene: TRBD1; abundance: .; v_gene: TRBV5-1; j_gene: TRBJ1-1; CDR3aa: CASSPGTGTEAFF; CDR3nt: TGCGCCAGCAGCCCCGGGACAGGCACTGAAGCTTTCTTT
d_gene: .; abundance: .; v_gene: TRBV7-9; j_gene: TRBJ1-4; CDR3aa: CASSLWGGADEKLFF; CDR3nt: TGTGCCAGCAGTCTGTGGGGAGGGGCGGATGAAAAACTGTTTTTT
d_gene: .; abundance: .; v_gene: TRBV5-6; j_gene: TRBJ1-4; CDR3aa: CASSYTPIEKLFF; CDR3nt: TGTGCCAGCAGCTACACCCCAATTGAAAAACTGTTTTTT
d_gene: .; abundance: .; v_gene: TRBV7-2; j_gene: TRBJ1-5; CDR3aa: CASSLGRGVGQPQHF; CDR3nt: TGTGCCAGCAGCTTAGGGAGGGGCGTTGGGCAGCCCCAGCATTTT
d_gene: .; abundance: .; v_gene: TRBV19; j_gene: TRBJ2-5; CDR3aa: CASATGETQYF; CDR3nt: TGTGCCAGTGCAACAGGGGAGACCCAGTACTTC
d_gene: TRBD1; abundance: .; v_gene: TRBV15; j_gene: TRBJ1-5; CDR3aa: CATSRDWGQGNNQPQHF; CDR3nt: TGTGCCACCAGCAGAGATTGGGGACAGGGGAACAATCAGCCCCAGCATTTT
d_gene: TRBD2; abundance: .; v_gene: TRBV7-9; j_gene: TRBJ2-7; CDR3aa: CASSLRTSGRNEQYF; CDR3nt: TGTGCCAGCAGCTTACGGACTAGCGGGAGAAACGAGCAGTACTTC
d_gene: .; abundance: once; v_gene: TRBV4-3; j_gene: TRBJ2-6; CDR3aa: CASSQDRIGVLTF; CDR3nt: TGCGCCAGCAGCCAAGACAGGATCGGCGTCCTGACTTTC
d_gene: TRBD1; abundance: .; v_gene: TRBV19; j_gene: TRBJ1-1; CDR3aa: CASSNRGQGTEAFF; CDR3nt: TGTGCCAGTAGCAACAGGGGGCAGGGCACTGAAGCTTTCTTT
d_gene: .; abundance: once; v_gene: TRBV5-4; j_gene: TRBJ2-1; CDR3aa: CASSLTLGSAYNEQFF; CDR3nt: TGTGCCAGCAGCCTGACCCTAGGATCGGCCTACAATGAGCAGTTCTTC
d_gene: .; abundance: .; v_gene: TRBV2; j_gene: TRBJ1-1; CDR3aa: CASSEDRNTEAFF; CDR3nt: TGTGCCAGCAGTGAGGACAGAAACACTGAAGCTTTCTTT
d_gene: .; abundance: .; v_gene: TRBV7-2; j_gene: TRBJ1-5; CDR3aa: CASSLRGGDQPQHF; CDR3nt: TGTGCCAGCAGCCTTCGGGGTGGGGATCAGCCCCAGCATTTT
d_gene: TRBD2; abundance: .; v_gene: TRBV4-1; j_gene: TRBJ2-5; CDR3aa: CASSQAGLLETQYF; CDR3nt: TGCGCCAGCAGCCAGGCGGGACTACTTGAGACCCAGTACTTC
d_gene: .; abundance: .; v_gene: TRBV6-6; j_gene: TRBJ2-3; CDR3aa: CASSYWGGINTQYF; CDR3nt: TGTGCCAGCAGTTACTGGGGCGGGATAAATACGCAGTATTTT
d_gene: TRBD2; abundance: .; v_gene: TRBV28; j_gene: TRBJ2-7; CDR3aa: CASSASGSTYEQYF; CDR3nt: TGTGCCAGCAGTGCTAGCGGGAGCACCTACGAGCAGTACTTC
d_gene: .; abundance: .; v_gene: TRBV18; j_gene: TRBJ2-7; CDR3aa: CASSPGEVEQYF; CDR3nt: TGTGCCAGCTCACCAGGGGAGGTCGAGCAGTACTTC
d_gene: TRBD1; abundance: few; v_gene: TRBV11-3; j_gene: TRBJ1-2; CDR3aa: CASSPRTGPDGYTF; CDR3nt: TGTGCCAGCAGCCCACGGACAGGGCCGGATGGCTACACCTTC
d_gene: .; abundance: .; v_gene: TRBV7-2; j_gene: TRBJ2-7; CDR3aa: CASSGVGWGSSSYEQYF; CDR3nt: TGTGCCAGCAGCGGGGTGGGCTGGGGCTCGAGCTCCTACGAGCAGTACTTC
d_gene: .; abundance: .; v_gene: TRBV7-9; j_gene: TRBJ2-7; CDR3aa: CASSPLEEDGLYEQYF; CDR3nt: TGTGCCAGCAGCCCCTTAGAGGAGGACGGACTTTACGAGCAGTACTTC
d_gene: .; abundance: .; v_gene: TRBV13; j_gene: TRBJ2-1; CDR3aa: CASSRLTSSYEQFF; CDR3nt: TGTGCCAGCAGCCGACTGACTAGTAGTTATGAGCAGTTCTTC